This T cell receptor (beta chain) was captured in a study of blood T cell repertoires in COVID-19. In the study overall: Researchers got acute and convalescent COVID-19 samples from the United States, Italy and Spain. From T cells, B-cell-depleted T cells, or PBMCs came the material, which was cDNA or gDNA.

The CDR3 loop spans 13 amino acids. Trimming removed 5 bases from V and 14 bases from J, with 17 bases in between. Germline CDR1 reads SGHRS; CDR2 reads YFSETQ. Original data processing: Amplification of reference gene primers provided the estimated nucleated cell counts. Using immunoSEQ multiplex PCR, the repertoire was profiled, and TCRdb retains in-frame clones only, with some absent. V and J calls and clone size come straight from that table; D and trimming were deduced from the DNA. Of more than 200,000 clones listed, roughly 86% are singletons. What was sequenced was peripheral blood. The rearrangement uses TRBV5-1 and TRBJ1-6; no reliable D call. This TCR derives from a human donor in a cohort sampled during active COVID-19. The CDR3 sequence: CASREVALHTLHF. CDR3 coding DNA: TGCGCCAGCAGAGAGGTCGCCCTTCACACCCTCCACTTT.